What follows describes a single T cell receptor beta chain. Its recognized antigen is unknown. Base qualities are not provided; no much larger clone lies one nucleotide away. V was cut back by 5 bases and J by 8 bases, leaving a gap of 18 bases between them. Measured from the cysteine to the phenylalanine, the CDR3 is 14 residues long. The only DNA kept is the CDR3, 42 bases in frame from the first base. This sample was included in a study of CD8 T cells in ankylosing spondylitis (dated by TCRdb to the late 2010s). The study in broad terms: The study set out to find disease-linked TCR variants by profiling T cell receptor beta repertoires in ankylosing spondylitis patients and healthy donors. The full study cohort was made up of about 25 ankylosing spondylitis patients and 108 healthy donors. Peripheral blood was sampled, and synovial fluid was additionally collected from ankylosing spondylitis patients. Study-level results and caveats: Some motif variants were previously reported in synovial fluid and blood of reactive arthritis patients, suggesting common disease-initiation mechanisms. The disease-linked clones were reported to be significantly enriched in matched synovial fluid samples from ankylosing spondylitis patients. A TCR beta motif of several highly homologous amino acid variants appeared characteristic of blood from ankylosing spondylitis patients. A CD8+ phenotype was shown by the disease-linked clones, which were found at relatively low frequencies in peripheral blood.

The listed sequencing device is Illumina HiSeq 2500. TCR beta libraries were prepared by quantitative 5'-RACE with molecular barcodes. On the study's bioinformatics: To identify disease-linked TCR variants, a new computational method was used, one built on a probabilistic model of VDJ rearrangement. TCRdb ran its own pipeline on the public reads, namely fastp trimming at Q25 and MiXCR clone calling, and kept in-frame beta chains. Every CDR3 protein is listed once, alongside the most common genes and DNA of its rows. TCRdb, rather than the study authors, made the V and J calls. The sample includes about 390,000 distinct CDR3 sequences, with around 24% observed a single time. Together, the top ten hold 16% of the sample.

The chain couples TRBV12-3 or TRBV12-4 to TRBJ2-5; there is no confident call for the D gene. Specimen: blood, either unsorted or a sorted T cell fraction (not recorded which). The receptor's source is a male donor with ankylosing spondylitis. The sequenced DNA: TGTGCCAGCAGTCCCCACGCTAGATCCGTAACCCAGTACTTC. This gives the protein CASSPHARSVTQYF.